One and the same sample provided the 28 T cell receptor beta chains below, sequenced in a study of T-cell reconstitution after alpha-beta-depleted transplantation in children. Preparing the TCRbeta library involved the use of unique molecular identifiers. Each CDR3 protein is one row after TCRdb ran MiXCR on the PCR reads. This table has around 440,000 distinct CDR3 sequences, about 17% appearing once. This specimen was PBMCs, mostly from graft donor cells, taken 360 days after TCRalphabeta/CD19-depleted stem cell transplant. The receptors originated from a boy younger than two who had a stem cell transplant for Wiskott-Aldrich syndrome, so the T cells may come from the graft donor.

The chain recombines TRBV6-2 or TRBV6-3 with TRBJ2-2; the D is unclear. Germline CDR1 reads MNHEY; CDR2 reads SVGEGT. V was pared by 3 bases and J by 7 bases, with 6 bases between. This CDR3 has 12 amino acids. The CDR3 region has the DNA TGTGCCAGCAGTTATAGGAACGGGGAGCTGTTTTTT. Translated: CASSYRNGELFF.

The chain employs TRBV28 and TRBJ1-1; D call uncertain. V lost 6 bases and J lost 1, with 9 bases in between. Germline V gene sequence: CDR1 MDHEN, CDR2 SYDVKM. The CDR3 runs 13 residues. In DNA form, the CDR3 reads TGTGCCAGCAGCCCTAGCCCGAACACTGAAGCTTTCTTT. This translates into CASSPSPNTEAFF.

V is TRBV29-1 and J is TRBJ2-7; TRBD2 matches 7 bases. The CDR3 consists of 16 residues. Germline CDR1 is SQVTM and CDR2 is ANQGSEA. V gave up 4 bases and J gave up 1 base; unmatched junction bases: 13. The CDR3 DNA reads TGCAGCGTTGCGGGGACTTCTAGCGGCTCTTCCTACGAGCAGTACTTC. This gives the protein CSVAGTSSGSSYEQYF.

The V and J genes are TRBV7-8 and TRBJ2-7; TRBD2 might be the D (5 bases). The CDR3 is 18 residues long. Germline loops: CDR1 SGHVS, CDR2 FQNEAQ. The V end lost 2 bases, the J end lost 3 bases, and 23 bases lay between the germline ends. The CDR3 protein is CASSLSTGNLPLVYEQYF. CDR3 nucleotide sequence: TGTGCCAGCAGCTTAAGCACGGGAAACCTTCCACTAGTCTACGAGCAGTACTTC.

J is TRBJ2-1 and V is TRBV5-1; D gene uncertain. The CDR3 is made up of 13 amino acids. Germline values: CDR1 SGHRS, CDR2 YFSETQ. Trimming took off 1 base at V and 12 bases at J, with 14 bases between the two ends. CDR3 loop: CASSLPSPKGQFF. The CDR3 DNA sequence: TGCGCCAGCAGCTTGCCTTCGCCGAAGGGGCAGTTCTTC.

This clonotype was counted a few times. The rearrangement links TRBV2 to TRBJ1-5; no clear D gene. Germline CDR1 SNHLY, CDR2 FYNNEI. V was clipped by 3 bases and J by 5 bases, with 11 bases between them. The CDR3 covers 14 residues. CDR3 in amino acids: CASSEGGFYQPQHF. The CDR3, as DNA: TGTGCCAGCAGTGAGGGTGGGTTCTATCAGCCCCAGCATTTT.

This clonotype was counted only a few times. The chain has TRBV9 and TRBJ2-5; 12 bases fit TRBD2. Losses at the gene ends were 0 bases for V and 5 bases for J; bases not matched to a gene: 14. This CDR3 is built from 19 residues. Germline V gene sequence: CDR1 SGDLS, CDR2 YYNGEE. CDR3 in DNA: TGTGCCAGCAGCGTAGGGGCTAGCGGGAGGGCCGTCAAGTTGGAGACCCAGTACTTC. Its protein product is CASSVGASGRAVKLETQYF.

The CDR3 spells CASNIAGRTDTQYF. In DNA form, the CDR3 reads TGCGCCAGCAACATAGCGGGGAGGACAGATACGCAGTATTTT. The rearrangement uses TRBV5-1 and TRBJ2-3; TRBD2 matches 8 bases. The CDR3 sequence is 14 residues long. With 6 bases clipped from V and 3 bases from J, the junction kept 6 bases outside the gene matches. Germline values: CDR1 SGHRS, CDR2 YFSETQ.

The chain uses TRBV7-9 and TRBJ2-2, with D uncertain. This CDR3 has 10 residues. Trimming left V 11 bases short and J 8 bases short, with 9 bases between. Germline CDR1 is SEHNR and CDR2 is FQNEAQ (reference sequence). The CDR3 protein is CAGQTGELFF. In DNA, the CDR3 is TGTGCCGGGCAAACGGGGGAGCTGTTTTTT. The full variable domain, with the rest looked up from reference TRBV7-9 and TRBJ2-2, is DTGVSQNPRHKITKRGQNVTFRCDPISEHNRLYWYRQTLGQGPEFLTYFQNEAQLEKSRLLSDRFSAERPKGSFSTLEIQRTEQGDSAMYLCAGQTGELFFGEGSRLTVL.

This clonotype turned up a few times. This CDR3 is CSTTFRGLDPYGYTF. In DNA, the CDR3 is TGCAGCACCACGTTCAGGGGGCTTGACCCCTATGGCTACACCTTC. V is TRBV20-1 and J is TRBJ1-2; 8 bases are shared with TRBD1. CDR3 length: 15 residues. CDR1 is DFQATT and CDR2 is SNEGSKA in the germline V gene (reference sequence).

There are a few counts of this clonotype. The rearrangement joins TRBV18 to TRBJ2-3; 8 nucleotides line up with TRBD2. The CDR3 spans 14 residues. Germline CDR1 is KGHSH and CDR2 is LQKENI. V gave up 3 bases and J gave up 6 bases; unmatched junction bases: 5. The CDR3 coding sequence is TGTGCCAGCTCACCGCCCACTAGCGGCGATACGCAGTATTTT. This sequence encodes CASSPPTSGDTQYF.

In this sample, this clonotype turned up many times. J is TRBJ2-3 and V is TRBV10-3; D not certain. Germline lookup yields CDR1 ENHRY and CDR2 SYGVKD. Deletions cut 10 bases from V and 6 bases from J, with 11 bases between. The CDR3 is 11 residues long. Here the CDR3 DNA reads TGTGCCACTAGTATGGCGGATACGCAGTATTTT. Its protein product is CATSMADTQYF.

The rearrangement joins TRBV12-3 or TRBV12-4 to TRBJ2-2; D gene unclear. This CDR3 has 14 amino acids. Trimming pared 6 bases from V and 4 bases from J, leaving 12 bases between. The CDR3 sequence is CASSRVLATGELFF. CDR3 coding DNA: TGTGCCAGCAGCCGGGTCTTAGCCACCGGGGAGCTGTTTTTT.

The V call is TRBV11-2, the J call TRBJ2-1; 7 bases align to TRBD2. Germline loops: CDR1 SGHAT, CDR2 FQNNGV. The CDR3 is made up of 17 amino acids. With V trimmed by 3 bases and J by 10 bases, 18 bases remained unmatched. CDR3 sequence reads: CASSFGRGGSPSTEQFF. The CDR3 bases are TGTGCCAGCAGCTTCGGGAGAGGCGGGAGTCCTAGCACAGAGCAGTTCTTC.

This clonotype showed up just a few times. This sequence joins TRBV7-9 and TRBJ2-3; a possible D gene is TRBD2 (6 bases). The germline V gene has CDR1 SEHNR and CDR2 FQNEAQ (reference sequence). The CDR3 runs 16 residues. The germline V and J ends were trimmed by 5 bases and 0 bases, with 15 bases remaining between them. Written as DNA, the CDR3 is TGTGCCAGCAGCCAAGCGGAGGGCCTAAGCACAGATACGCAGTATTTT. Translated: CASSQAEGLSTDTQYF.

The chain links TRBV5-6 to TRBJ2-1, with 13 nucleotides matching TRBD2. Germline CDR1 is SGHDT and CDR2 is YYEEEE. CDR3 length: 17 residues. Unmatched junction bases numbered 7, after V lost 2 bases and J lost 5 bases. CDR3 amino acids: CASSFRTSGRVNNEQFF. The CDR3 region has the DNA TGTGCCAGCAGCTTCCGGACTAGCGGGAGAGTTAACAATGAGCAGTTCTTC.

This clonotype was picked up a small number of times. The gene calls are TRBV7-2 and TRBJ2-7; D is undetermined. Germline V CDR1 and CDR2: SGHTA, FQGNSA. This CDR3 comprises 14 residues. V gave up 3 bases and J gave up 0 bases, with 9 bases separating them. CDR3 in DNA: TGTGCCAGCAGCTTGGGGTTTCTCTCCTACGAGCAGTACTTC. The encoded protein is CASSLGFLSYEQYF.

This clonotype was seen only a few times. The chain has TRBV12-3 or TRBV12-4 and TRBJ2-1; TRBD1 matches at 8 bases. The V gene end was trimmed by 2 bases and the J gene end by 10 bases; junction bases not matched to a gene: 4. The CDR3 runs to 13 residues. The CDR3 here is CASSLLRQGEQFF. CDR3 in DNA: TGTGCCAGCAGTTTACTTCGACAGGGGGAGCAGTTCTTC.

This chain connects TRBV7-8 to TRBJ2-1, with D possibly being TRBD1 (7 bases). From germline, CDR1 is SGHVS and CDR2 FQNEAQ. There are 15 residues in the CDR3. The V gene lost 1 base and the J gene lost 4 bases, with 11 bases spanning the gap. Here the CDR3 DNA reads TGTGCCAGCAGCTTAGGCGGGACAGCTTACAATGAGCAGTTCTTC. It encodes CASSLGGTAYNEQFF. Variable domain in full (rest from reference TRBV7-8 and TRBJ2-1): GAGVSQSPRYKVAKRGQDVALRCDPISGHVSLFWYQQALGQGPEFLTYFQNEAQLDKSGLPSDRFFAERPEGSVSTLKIQRTQQEDSAVYLCASSLGGTAYNEQFFGPGTRLTVL.

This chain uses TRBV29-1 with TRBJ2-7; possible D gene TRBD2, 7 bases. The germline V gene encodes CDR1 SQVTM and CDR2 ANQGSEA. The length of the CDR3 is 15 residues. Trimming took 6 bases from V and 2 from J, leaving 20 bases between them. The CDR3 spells CSVFRGDKGAYEQYF. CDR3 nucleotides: TGCAGCGTCTTTCGGGGGGACAAGGGAGCCTACGAGCAGTACTTC.

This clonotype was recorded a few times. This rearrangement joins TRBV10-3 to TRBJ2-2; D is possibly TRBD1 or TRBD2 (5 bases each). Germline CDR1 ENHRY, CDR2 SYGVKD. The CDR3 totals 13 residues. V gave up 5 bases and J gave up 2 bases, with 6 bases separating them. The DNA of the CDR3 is TGTGCCATCAGTCGGGGCAACACCGGGGAGCTGTTTTTT. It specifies CAISRGNTGELFF.

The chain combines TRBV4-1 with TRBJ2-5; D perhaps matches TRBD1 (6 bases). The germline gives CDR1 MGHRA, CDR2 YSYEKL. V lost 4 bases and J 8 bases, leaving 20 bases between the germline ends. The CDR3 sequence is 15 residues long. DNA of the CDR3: TGCGCCAGCAGCCTCCAGGGACAACGCCAGGGCACCCAGTACTTC. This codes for CASSLQGQRQGTQYF.

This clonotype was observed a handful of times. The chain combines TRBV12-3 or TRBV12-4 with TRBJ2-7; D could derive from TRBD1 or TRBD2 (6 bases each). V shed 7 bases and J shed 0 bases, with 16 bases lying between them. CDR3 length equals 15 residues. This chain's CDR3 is CASKLARDTSYEQYF. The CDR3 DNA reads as TGTGCCAGCAAACTAGCCCGGGACACCTCCTACGAGCAGTACTTC.

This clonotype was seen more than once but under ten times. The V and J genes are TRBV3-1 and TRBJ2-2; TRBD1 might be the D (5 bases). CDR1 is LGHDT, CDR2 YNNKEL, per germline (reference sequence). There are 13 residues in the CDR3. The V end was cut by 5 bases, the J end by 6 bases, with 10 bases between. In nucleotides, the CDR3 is TGTGCCAGCAGCTGGACAAAGGCCGGGGAGCTGTTTTTT. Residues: CASSWTKAGELFF. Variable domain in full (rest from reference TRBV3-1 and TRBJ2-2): DTAVSQTPKYLVTQMGNDKSIKCEQNLGHDTMYWYKQDSKKFLKIMFSYNNKELIINETVPNRFSPKSPDKAHLNLHINSLELGDSAVYFCASSWTKAGELFFGEGSRLTVL.

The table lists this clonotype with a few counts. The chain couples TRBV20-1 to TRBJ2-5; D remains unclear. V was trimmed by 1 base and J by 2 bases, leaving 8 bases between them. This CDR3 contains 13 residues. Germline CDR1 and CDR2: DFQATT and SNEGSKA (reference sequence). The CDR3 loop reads CSARAPVQETQYF. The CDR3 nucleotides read TGCAGTGCTAGAGCCCCCGTACAAGAGACCCAGTACTTC.

As DNA, the CDR3 is TGTGCCAGCTCACCACCACTAGGCGGGCTAGCAAGGGAAGAGACCCAGTACTTC. It yields the protein CASSPPLGGLAREETQYF. This chain connects TRBV18 to TRBJ2-5, with D perhaps TRBD2 (5 bases). Germline V gives CDR1 KGHSH, CDR2 LQKENI. V shed 0 bases and J shed 3 bases, with 20 bases lying between them. The CDR3 has 18 amino acids.

The CDR3 DNA sequence: TGTGCCAGCAGCTCAACCGGGACAGGGATCACCGGGGAGCTGTTTTTT. Translation: CASSSTGTGITGELFF. The J gene is TRBJ2-2, the V gene TRBV7-7; 9 bases map to TRBD1. The CDR3 runs 16 residues. Germline V gene sequence: CDR1 SSHAT, CDR2 FNYEAQ (reference sequence). J gave up 4 bases and V 4 bases, and 7 bases lay outside the gene matches.

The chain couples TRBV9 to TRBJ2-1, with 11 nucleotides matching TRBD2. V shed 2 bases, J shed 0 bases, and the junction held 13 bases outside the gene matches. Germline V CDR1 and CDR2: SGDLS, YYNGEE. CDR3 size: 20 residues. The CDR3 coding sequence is TGTGCCAGCAGCGTCACCACTAGCGGGAGTCTCCTGAGCTCCTACAATGAGCAGTTCTTC. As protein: CASSVTTSGSLLSSYNEQFF.